The 10 T cell receptor beta chains given below trace back to one sample, sequenced in a study of blood T cell repertoires in COVID-19. Only in-frame clones appear in the TCRdb table, and some are missing; sequencing was by immunoSEQ multiplex PCR. The table includes some 71,000 clones, about 80% detected once. Material for sequencing was peripheral blood. The receptors here all came from a woman in her seventies with acute or convalescent COVID-19.

The CDR3 DNA reads as TGTGCCAGCAGCTTGCAGGGACAGTCCTCCTACGAGCAGTACTTC. Its protein is CASSLQGQSSYEQYF. The genes are TRBV5-5 and TRBJ2-7; 7 nucleotides match TRBD1. The CDR3 has 15 residues. Per germline, CDR1 SGHKS and CDR2 YYEKEE (reference sequence). V lost 1 base, J lost 0 bases, and 4 bases stayed unmatched.

The chain recombines TRBV2 with TRBJ1-1; D is possibly TRBD1 (6 bases). This CDR3 has 16 residues. The V and J ends lost 2 bases and 5 bases respectively, with 18 bases between them. Germline V CDR1 and CDR2: SNHLY, FYNNEI. The CDR3: CASSELGGRVGTEAFF. The DNA of the CDR3 is TGTGCCAGCAGTGAATTGGGGGGGCGTGTAGGGACTGAAGCTTTCTTT.

The V and J genes are TRBV19 and TRBJ1-2; 7 bases align to TRBD1. Germline V gene data show CDR1 as LNHDA and CDR2 as SQIVND (reference sequence). The CDR3 extends over 15 amino acids. V shed 3 bases, J shed 8 bases, and the junction held 12 bases outside the gene matches. CDR3 nucleotide sequence: TGTGCCAGTAGTATCCACAGGGGAGGAGTAGAAGGCTACACCTTC. Its protein is CASSIHRGGVEGYTF.

The rearrangement links TRBV10-3 to TRBJ2-1, with 12 bases fitting TRBD2. This CDR3 spans 16 amino acids. Germline lookup yields CDR1 ENHRY and CDR2 SYGVKD. V lost 2 bases, J lost 9 bases, and 8 bases stayed unmatched. The CDR3 loop reads CAISEPRTSGTIEQFF. The CDR3 DNA reads TGTGCCATCAGTGAGCCGCGGACTAGCGGGACGATTGAGCAGTTCTTC.

This chain connects TRBV9 to TRBJ2-3, with 8 bases fitting TRBD2. CDR1 SGDLS and CDR2 YYNGEE come from the germline V gene. The CDR3 runs 21 residues. V was clipped by 0 bases and J by 1 base; unmatched bases: 19. The CDR3 DNA follows: TGTGCCAGCAGCGTAGACCCCCCAGCCCCCCCGGGACTAGGTGGCACAGATACGCAGTATTTT. As protein: CASSVDPPAPPGLGGTDTQYF.

This chain connects TRBV7-9 to TRBJ1-4; no definite D call. The CDR3 runs 14 residues. From germline, CDR1 is SEHNR and CDR2 FQNEAQ (reference sequence). Deletions cut 1 base from V and 8 bases from J, with 11 bases between. The CDR3 loop reads CASSLGGRGEKLFF. CDR3 DNA sequence: TGTGCCAGCAGCTTAGGCGGACGAGGGGAAAAACTGTTTTTT.

The rearrangement uses TRBV14 and TRBJ2-7, with 12 bases matching TRBD2. Germline loops: CDR1 SGHDN, CDR2 FVKESK. The CDR3 runs 15 residues. Germline trimming cut 4 bases from V and 6 bases from J; bases unmatched to any gene: 7. As DNA, the CDR3 is TGTGCCAGCAGCCGGACTAGCGGGACGGCGGGCGAGCAGTACTTC. Its translation: CASSRTSGTAGEQYF.

The rearrangement joins TRBV18 to TRBJ1-1; 9 bases are a match to TRBD1. Germline CDR1 KGHSH, CDR2 LQKENI. This CDR3 has 14 amino acids. V shed 5 bases, J shed 1 base, and the junction held 2 bases outside the gene matches. CDR3 loop: CASSTGQGNTEAFF. The CDR3 bases are TGTGCCAGCTCAACGGGACAGGGGAACACTGAAGCTTTCTTT.

This chain connects TRBV6-1 to TRBJ1-1; D ambiguous. The length of the CDR3 is 12 residues. CDR1 and CDR2 (germline): MNHNS, SASEGT. V was pared by 1 base and J by 9 bases, with 9 bases between. CDR3 coding DNA: TGTGCCAGCAGTGAAGGGGAGGGAAAAGCTTTCTTT. It specifies CASSEGEGKAFF.

V is TRBV18 and J is TRBJ1-4, with TRBD1 as a possible D gene (6 bases). The CDR3 has 15 amino acids. V lost 4 bases and J 0 bases, leaving 9 bases between the germline ends. CDR1 and CDR2 from the germline V gene are KGHSH and LQKENI. The DNA for the CDR3 is TGTGCCAGCTCACAAAGGACAGCAACTAATGAAAAACTGTTTTTT. Translated, it gives CASSQRTATNEKLFF.